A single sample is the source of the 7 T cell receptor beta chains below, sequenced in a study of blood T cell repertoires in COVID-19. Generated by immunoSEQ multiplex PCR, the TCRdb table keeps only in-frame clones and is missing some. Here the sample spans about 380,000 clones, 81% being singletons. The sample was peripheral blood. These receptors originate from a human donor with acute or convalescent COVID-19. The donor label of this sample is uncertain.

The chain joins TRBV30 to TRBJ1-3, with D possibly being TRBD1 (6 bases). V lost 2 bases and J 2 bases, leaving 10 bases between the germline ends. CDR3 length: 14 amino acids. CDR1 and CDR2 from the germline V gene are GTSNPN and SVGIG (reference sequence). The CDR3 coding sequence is TGTGCCTGGAGTCAGGGGACCGCTGGAAACACCATATATTTT. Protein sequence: CAWSQGTAGNTIYF.

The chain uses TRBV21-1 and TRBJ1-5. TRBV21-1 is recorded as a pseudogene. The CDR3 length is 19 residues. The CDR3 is CASSKVSPAARYSNQPQHF. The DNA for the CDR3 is TGTGCCAGCAGCAAAGTATCTCCCGCGGCCAGATATAGCAATCAGCCCCAGCATTTT.

The CDR3 bases are TGTGCCAGCAGCGGACTGATAACCGGGGAGCTGTTTTTT. Translated, it gives CASSGLITGELFF. This sequence joins TRBV11-2 and TRBJ2-2; maybe TRBD2 (5 bases). Per germline, CDR1 SGHAT and CDR2 FQNNGV. V was pared by 5 bases and J by 5 bases, with 9 bases between. The CDR3 consists of 13 residues.

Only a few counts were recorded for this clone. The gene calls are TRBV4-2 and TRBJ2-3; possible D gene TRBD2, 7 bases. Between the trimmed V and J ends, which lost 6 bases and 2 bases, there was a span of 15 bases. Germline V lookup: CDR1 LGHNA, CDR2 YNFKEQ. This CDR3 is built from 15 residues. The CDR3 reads CASRGASGITDTQYF. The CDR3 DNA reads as TGTGCCAGCAGGGGGGCTAGCGGTATCACAGATACGCAGTATTTT.

CDR3 protein: CATGPRQVRFGYTF. The CDR3 DNA reads as TGTGCCACCGGCCCCCGACAGGTGAGGTTTGGCTACACCTTC. This chain links TRBV28 with TRBJ1-2; D possibly corresponds to TRBD1 (6 bases). This CDR3 spans 14 amino acids. The V end was cut by 10 bases, the J end by 7 bases, with 22 bases between. Germline V lookup: CDR1 MDHEN, CDR2 SYDVKM.

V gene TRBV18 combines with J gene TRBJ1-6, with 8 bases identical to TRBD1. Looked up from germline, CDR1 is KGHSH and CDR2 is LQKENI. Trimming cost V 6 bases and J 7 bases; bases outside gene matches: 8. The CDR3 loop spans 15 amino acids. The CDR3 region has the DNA TGTGCCAGCTCGCCCGGCAGGGGGCTCAATTCACCCCTCCACTTT. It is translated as CASSPGRGLNSPLHF.

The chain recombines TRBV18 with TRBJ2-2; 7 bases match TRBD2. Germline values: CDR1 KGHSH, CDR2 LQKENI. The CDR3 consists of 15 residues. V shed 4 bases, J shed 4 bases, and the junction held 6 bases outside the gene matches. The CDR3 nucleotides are TGTGCCAGCTCACACGGCGGGAGTGGCACCGGGGAGCTGTTTTTT. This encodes CASSHGGSGTGELFF.